This TCR beta chain was documented in a study of shared clonotypes between healthy human individuals (dated by TCRdb to about 2020). Broadly, across the study: A couple of women and three men aged 18 to 49 years were included in the cohort. For each donor, three plates each were used for CD4 naive and CD4 memory, two plates were used for CD8 naive, and one plate was used for CD8 memory. The study deeply sequenced blood TCR repertoires of 5 or 6 healthy adults to estimate repertoire size and the extent of clonotype sharing between individuals. Libraries were prepared and TCR repertoires were sequenced by different laboratories using diverse techniques, in order to increase sequencing depth and limit assay-specific biases. Per donor, leukapheresis produced somewhere between about 0.85 and 10 billion PBMCs. General findings and caveats noted by the study authors: Based on pairwise subsampling, the degree of clonotype sharing among donors was expected to be affected by sequencing depth. Compared with non-shared clonotypes, clonotypes shared by all four sorted-subset donors had higher generation probabilities. Because the study included only a small number of donors, the genetic and exposure-history diversity represented was limited. Sampling was limited to blood, and TCR repertoires in tissue likely differ from TCR repertoires in blood. Incomplete sequencing was indicated by rarefaction of sorted-subset datasets, despite the large sequencing depth. When several donors were compared, the shared fraction of clonotypes was around 5.1% for naive CD4, more than 3% for naive CD8, 2.3% for memory CD4, and roughly 0.4% for memory CD8. Estimated clonotype richness was generally larger for naive than for memory subsets.

To note about this clone: The antigen it binds to is not known. Qualities for individual bases were not recorded, and no much larger clone is one base off.

For the CD8 naive samples, CD45RO-negative cells were positively selected for CCR7, yielding a CD45RA+CCR7+ population from which TemRA cells were excluded. Donors were healthy HIV-negative adults with no recently reported acute infections or vaccinations. Only Caucasian adults living in Nashville, Tennessee, USA were represented among the donors. Blood was collected by leukapheresis, and PBMCs were isolated by Ficoll-Histopaque density gradient centrifugation and then cryopreserved in liquid nitrogen vapor phase. Analytical flow cytometry was used to check the purity and quantity of every magnetically sorted T cell population. Genomic DNA was isolated from each sorted fraction and quantified by UV absorbance on a Nanodrop 2000c. TCR CDR3 regions were amplified from genomic DNA by multiplex PCR using the deep immunoSEQ assay. Extracted genomic DNA from each cell subset was distributed evenly across all wells of several immunoSEQ 96-well plates, and each plate was treated as a replicate. For sorted subsets, approximately 200 ng of genomic DNA, equivalent to about 30,000 T cell genomes, went into each replicate PCR. The purified libraries were quantified using a Qubit 3.0 fluorometer, sized with a Bioanalyzer 2100, and then quantified again using the KAPA Library Quantification kit. A separate single-read 150-cycle Illumina NextSeq 550 flow cell was used to sequence each immunoSEQ 96-well plate. The original pipeline was this. Because the immunoSEQ output held only junctional sequences and lacked quality scores, the filtering could not match the filtering applied to full-length reads. Sequences were annotated with PyIR, a Python wrapper for IgBLAST v1.9, using IMGT germline references to assign V/J genes and CDR3. Any read was removed if the V/J assignment was weak (E-value above 1e-6), the CDR3 was missing, or the read contained stop codons, out-of-frame junctions, or ambiguous translated residues. V3J clonotypes were defined by identical inferred V gene, J gene, and CDR3 amino acid sequence. The percentage overlap between two repertoires was calculated by dividing the number of shared unique clonotypes by the size of the smaller repertoire. RTK rarefaction, the Chao1 estimator, and Recon v2.1 estimates of unobserved clonotypes were used to assess repertoire richness. OLGA was used to compute generation probabilities for all TCRbeta clonotypes that the gDNA method yielded from a handful of donors. The source is immuneACCESS, and TCRdb retained only in-frame sequences with V and J called. Part of the clones is not carried over; for the studies checked, unresolved V genes explain less than half of this, and the remainder is unexplained. Clonal size and the V and J genes are those of that table, whereas D and trimming came from the DNA. The sample table lists about 2,200,000 clones, just over 90% of them with a count of one. Clones ranked in the top ten supply approximately 1.7% of the sample.

From its cysteine to its phenylalanine, the CDR3 spans 14 amino acids. The DNA shown is the 42-base CDR3, in frame from base 1. Trimming at the junction amounts to 6 bases on V and 5 bases on J, and the germline ends lie 14 bases apart. Reading the germline V gene gives CDR1 SGDLS and CDR2 YYNGEE. The material sequenced was naive CD8+ T cells from PBMCs. Reading the label with the study, this specimen's cell subset or site is: CD45RA+CCR7+. This chain is built from TRBV9 and TRBJ2-2; perhaps TRBD2 is the D gene, with 6 bases matching. The receptor was isolated from a man between 18 and 35 years old in good health. Some clones in this sample may be carry-over from other donors' samples. The CDR3 sequence is CASNPGLSTGELFF. In nucleotides, the sequence is TGTGCCAGCAACCCGGGACTTTCTACCGGGGAGCTGTTTTTT.